The clone carrying this T cell receptor beta chain was counted between two and nine times. Its antigen is currently unknown. This entry is derived from a study of T cells after yellow fever vaccination. Study outcomes and limitations: The study re-detected most primary-vaccination clones after the booster (96% CD4, 88% CD8).

The TCR cDNA carried a universal primer site and UMIs from 5'RACE template switching. TCRdb reprocessed the 5' RACE reads via MiXCR and lists one record per CDR3 protein. The sample records some 350,000 distinct CDR3 sequences, approximately 5.7% being singletons. The sequence was collected from a man aged 25-45 years who received the YFV17D yellow fever vaccine. Sequences were derived from PBMCs, sampled 5 days after the yellow fever booster vaccination.

CDR3 coding DNA: TGTGCCAGCTCCCTCGGGACTAGCGCTAAGGGGGATACGCAGTATTTT. Translating it yields CASSLGTSAKGDTQYF. The J gene is TRBJ2-3, the V gene TRBV18, with 10 bases identical to TRBD2. This CDR3 has 16 amino acids. With 6 bases clipped from V and 6 bases from J, the junction kept 12 bases outside the gene matches. The germline gives CDR1 KGHSH, CDR2 LQKENI.